These 5 T cell receptor beta chains were all obtained from the same sample, sequenced in a study of T cell responses to AZD1222 COVID-19 vaccine. Assay used: immunoSEQ multiplex PCR; TCRdb lists only in-frame clones, some missing. The sample holds around 110,000 clones, around nine tenths seen once. Here the sequenced sample was peripheral blood, taken on day 0 of AZD1222 vaccination. The source is an adult in good health.

As DNA, the CDR3 is TGTGCCAGTAGGACCCAGGGAATAGTCTCTGGAAACACCATATATTTT. This codes for CASRTQGIVSGNTIYF. V gene TRBV19 combines with J gene TRBJ1-3; TRBD1 might be the D (5 bases). The CDR3 length is 16 residues. The V and J ends lost 6 bases and 0 bases respectively, with 15 bases between them. Germline-derived CDR1 and CDR2 are LNHDA and SQIVND (reference sequence). Filled out from reference TRBV19 and TRBJ1-3, the complete variable domain reads DGGITQSPKYLFRKEGQNVTLSCEQNLNHDAMYWYRQDPGQGLRLIYYSQIVNDFQKGDIAEGYSVSREKKESFPLTVTSAQKNPTAFYLCASRTQGIVSGNTIYFGEGSWLTVV.

This clone was counted a single time. The chain couples TRBV15 to TRBJ2-5, with D perhaps TRBD2 (5 bases). This CDR3 is built from 14 residues. Germline CDR1 is LNHNV and CDR2 is YYDKDF (reference sequence). V lost 1 base and J lost 4, with 10 bases in between. CDR3 region: CATSRAAGGETQYF. The DNA for the CDR3 is TGTGCCACCAGCAGAGCGGCAGGAGGAGAGACCCAGTACTTC.

The genes are TRBV12-3 or TRBV12-4 and TRBJ2-7, with D unresolved. This CDR3 comprises 12 residues. V dropped 8 bases and J dropped 1 base, with 9 bases sitting between them. CDR3 in DNA: TGTGCCAGCGGCAGTGAGTCCTACGAGCAGTACTTC. Its translation: CASGSESYEQYF.

The chain recombines TRBV5-1 with TRBJ1-1, with 11 positions matching TRBD1. Germline CDR1 reads SGHRS; CDR2 reads YFSETQ. The CDR3 spans 16 residues. Trimming cost V 4 bases and J 1 base; bases outside gene matches: 6. The DNA for the CDR3 is TGCGCCAGCAGCATAACCGGGACAGGGGGGAACACTGAAGCTTTCTTT. Protein product: CASSITGTGGNTEAFF.

The chain is built from TRBV5-1 and TRBJ2-1, with 12 positions matching TRBD2. Germline-derived CDR1 and CDR2 are SGHRS and YFSETQ. Trimming at V came to 3 bases and at J to 9 bases, leaving 13 bases not matched to a gene. The CDR3 has 17 residues. CDR3 sequence (DNA): TGCGCCAGCAGCTCTGGGCTAGCGGGGGGGCTTGATGGTGAGCAGTTCTTC. Translated: CASSSGLAGGLDGEQFF.